This T cell receptor beta chain is drawn from a study of shared clonotypes between healthy human individuals. Study-level points and caveats: The diversity represented, both genetic and in exposure history, was limited by few donors.

Comment on this clone: The antigen remains unidentified.

The CDR3 contains 14 residues. Losses at the gene ends were 4 bases for V and 4 bases for J; bases not matched to a gene: 6. Germline V lookup: CDR1 SGHKS, CDR2 YYEKEE (reference sequence). This table comes from immunoSEQ multiplex PCR, and its TCRdb copy is limited to in-frame clones, with some not included. This table holds 2 million to 2.5 million clones, more than 80% found once. The V and J genes are TRBV5-5 and TRBJ2-7, with 9 bases aligning to TRBD1. Material for sequencing was naive CD4+ T cells from PBMCs. Subset specified: CD45RA+ positively selected. The clonotype comes from a young man in good health. Some clones in this sample may be carry-over from other donors' samples. In DNA, the CDR3 is TGTGCCAGCAGCCTCGGGACAGGGTTGTACGAGCAGTACTTC. It translates to CASSLGTGLYEQYF.